The 13 T cell receptor beta chains below come from one sample, sequenced in a study of T cells in Graves' hyperthyroidism and ophthalmopathy. Researchers took RNA transcripts and amplified the TCR beta CDR3 regions from them. The study used the HTBI primer set for a first-round RT-PCR of the TCR CDR3. TCRdb used MiXCR to reprocess the multiplex PCR reads, holding one entry per CDR3 protein. The sample lists 500,000 to 600,000 distinct CDR3 sequences, 15% to 20% seen once, with 47% in the top ten. Input material: blood. Source of these receptors: a man aged 35 to 55 with Graves' ophthalmopathy.

This rearrangement joins TRBV19 to TRBJ1-2; TRBD1 might be the D (5 bases). The ends were cut back, 6 bases at V and 4 bases at J, with 12 bases in the middle. Germline CDR1 LNHDA, CDR2 SQIVND (reference sequence). CDR3 length equals 13 residues. Here the CDR3 DNA reads TGTGCCAGTAGGCAGGGAACCTTCTATGGCTACACCTTC. This sequence encodes CASRQGTFYGYTF.

There are many counts of this clonotype. V usage is TRBV11-2 and J usage is TRBJ1-1; D is perhaps TRBD1 (6 bases). V shed 1 base and J shed 7 bases, with 13 bases lying between them. Germline-derived CDR1 and CDR2 are SGHAT and FQNNGV. The CDR3 extends over 14 amino acids. The CDR3: CASSLAQGPSEAFF. The CDR3 DNA sequence: TGTGCCAGCAGCTTAGCTCAGGGGCCTAGTGAAGCTTTCTTT.

There are a few counts of this clonotype. The V gene is TRBV7-8, the J gene TRBJ2-1, with 10 bases fitting TRBD2. The CDR3 loop spans 18 amino acids. Looked up from germline, CDR1 is SGHVS and CDR2 is FQNEAQ. After removal of 0 bases from V and 2 bases from J, the junction contained 7 bases not matched to a gene. CDR3 sequence: CASSLAGLAGVAYNEQFF. Here the CDR3 DNA reads TGTGCCAGCAGCTTAGCGGGGCTAGCGGGGGTCGCCTACAATGAGCAGTTCTTC.

V is TRBV3-2 and J is TRBJ2-3; the table assigns TRBD2, which was not confirmed against the DNA. TRBV3-2 is noted as a pseudogene. CDR3 size: 17 residues. This CDR3 reads CASSQDSRAGEEDTQYF. Here the CDR3 DNA reads TGTGCCAGCAGCCAAGACTCTCGGGCGGGAGAGGAGGATACGCAGTATTTT.

There are a few counts of this clonotype. Its ends do not fully match the called genes, so a read error is possible. V is TRBV5-1 and J is TRBJ2-3; D may be TRBD1 (6 bases). The CDR3 totals 15 residues. Looked up from germline, CDR1 is SGHRS and CDR2 is YFSETQ. CDR3 in amino acids: CASSSEGHGTDTQYF. The DNA of the CDR3 is TGTGCCAGCAGCTCTGAGGGACACGGCACAGATACGCAGTATTTT.

This clonotype showed up many times. The chain employs TRBV18 and TRBJ1-6; 7 bases agree with TRBD1. The CDR3 runs 15 residues. Germline loops: CDR1 KGHSH, CDR2 LQKENI. V trimming: 7 bases; J trimming: 5 bases; junction bases outside the gene matches: 8. The CDR3 region is CASCSTGLHNSPLHF. DNA of the CDR3: TGTGCCAGCTGCTCGACAGGGCTCCATAATTCACCCCTCCACTTT.

The chain combines TRBV9 with TRBJ2-5; D remains unclear. V dropped 0 bases and J dropped 5 bases, with 11 bases sitting between them. This CDR3 has 14 amino acids. Per germline, CDR1 SGDLS and CDR2 YYNGEE. CDR3 amino acids: CASSVDSSRETQYF. CDR3 bases: TGTGCCAGCAGCGTAGACTCGTCAAGGGAGACCCAGTACTTC. Filled out from reference TRBV9 and TRBJ2-5, the complete variable domain reads DSGVTQTPKHLITATGQRVTLRCSPRSGDLSVYWYQQSLDQGLQFLIQYYNGEERAKGNILERFSAQQFPDLHSELNLSSLELGDSALYFCASSVDSSRETQYFGPGTRLLVL.

In its sample, this clonotype was seen a few times. This sequence may be a read error, since a much larger clone differs from it by one base. This chain uses TRBV28 with TRBJ2-7; 7 bases are a match to TRBD2. The CDR3 has 18 residues. The germline V gene encodes CDR1 MDHEN and CDR2 SYDVKM. In nucleotides, the CDR3 is TGTGCCAGCCGTTTACCTTCGGGACTATCGGGAGCGTACGCCGAGCAGTACTTC. Translating gives CASRLPSGLSGAYAEQYF.

The chain links TRBV5-1 to TRBJ2-5; D may be TRBD1 or TRBD2 (5 bases each). V dropped 4 bases and J dropped 4 bases, with 17 bases sitting between them. CDR1 SGHRS and CDR2 YFSETQ come from the germline V gene. This CDR3 region has 15 residues. The CDR3 coding sequence is TGCGCCAGCAGCCAAGGAGGTTCCGGGGCAGAGACCCAGTACTTC. The encoded protein is CASSQGGSGAETQYF.

Note on this clonotype: A much larger clone differs from this one at a single base, so this may be a read error. This chain connects TRBV27 to TRBJ2-1, with D maybe TRBD2 (5 bases). This CDR3 is 15 amino acids long. Germline V gives CDR1 MNHEY, CDR2 SMNVEV (reference sequence). The CDR3 loop reads CASSLGLALYNGQFF. The CDR3 region has the DNA TGTGCCAGCAGTTTAGGGCTAGCACTCTACAATGGGCAGTTCTTC.

This clonotype was seen repeatedly, ten times or more. The chain uses TRBV28 and TRBJ2-7; D might be TRBD2 (5 bases). V was cut by 3 bases and J by 6 bases, with 12 bases left in between. CDR3 size: 13 residues. Per germline, CDR1 MDHEN and CDR2 SYDVKM. CDR3 protein: CASSFESGGEQYF. Written as DNA, the CDR3 is TGTGCCAGCAGTTTTGAGAGCGGAGGCGAGCAGTACTTC.

This clonotype has a handful of counts. This chain links TRBV9 with TRBJ2-1; TRBD1 or TRBD2 may be the D gene (5 bases each). Germline V gene lookup returns CDR1 SGDLS and CDR2 YYNGEE. The CDR3 is 15 amino acids. V shed 3 bases and J shed 6 bases, with 16 bases lying between them. This CDR3 reads CASSGEGLVTNEQFF. CDR3 coding DNA: TGTGCCAGCAGCGGCGAGGGGCTAGTGACCAATGAGCAGTTCTTC.

The genes are TRBV27 and TRBJ2-7, with 10 bases that match TRBD1. This CDR3 comprises 18 residues. Losses at the gene ends were 2 bases for V and 0 bases for J; bases not matched to a gene: 10. CDR1 is MNHEY, CDR2 SMNVEV, per germline (reference sequence). Here the CDR3 reads CASSLPPSGQGNSYEQYF. The CDR3 bases are TGTGCCAGCAGTTTACCCCCTTCGGGACAGGGGAACTCCTACGAGCAGTACTTC.